The 26 T cell receptor beta chains below were found in one sample sequenced in a study of T cells in Graves' hyperthyroidism and ophthalmopathy (dated by TCRdb to between 2017 and 2020). Receptors were amplified or captured by multiplex PCR. The listed sequencing device is Illumina HiSeq 2000. The TCR beta CDR3 regions were amplified from the RNA transcripts. The first round of RT-PCR for the TCR CDR3 was performed with the HTBI primer set and the Qiagen OneStep RT-PCR kit. TCRdb's own reprocessing of the public reads used fastp at Q25 and MiXCR and kept productive beta chains. Rows matching on CDR3 protein sequence are summarized as one entry with the most common DNA and genes. This sample lists some 800,000 distinct CDR3 sequences; about 38% were detected once. The ten top clones hold about 8.9% of the sample. The sequencing input was blood. The source is a man aged 18 to 35 with Graves' hyperthyroidism.

The chain links TRBV20-1 to TRBJ2-7, with D hard to call. This CDR3 is built from 14 residues. Germline loops: CDR1 DFQATT, CDR2 SNEGSKA (reference sequence). V dropped 3 bases and J dropped 3 bases, with 15 bases sitting between them. DNA of the CDR3: TGCAGTGCTAGGTCTACAGTCAACTACTACGAGCAGTACTTC. As protein: CSARSTVNYYEQYF.

Notes on this clonotype: It is unclear where the CDR3 begins or ends on the DNA, so no DNA is shown, and the CDR3 is as TCRdb lists it. The V call is TRBV9, the J call TRBJ2-7; no DNA check was done on the table's D call, TRBD1. The CDR3 region is 14 residues in length, termini included. CDR1 is SGDLS and CDR2 is YYNGEE in the germline V gene. The CDR3 spells CASSVGPGTGVSYF.

This clonotype was counted at least ten times. The gene calls are TRBV7-2 and TRBJ1-2, with D unresolved. The ends were cut back, 8 bases at V and 0 bases at J, with 16 bases in the middle. The CDR3 has 15 residues. Germline V gives CDR1 SGHTA, CDR2 FQGNSA. The CDR3 DNA sequence: TGTGCCAGCCGGAGAGAAGCGGCCTCTAACTATGGCTACACCTTC. Translation: CASRREAASNYGYTF.

This clonotype was recorded a few times. The chain links TRBV7-2 to TRBJ2-7; 14 nucleotides match TRBD2. Germline V CDR1 and CDR2: SGHTA, FQGNSA. CDR3 length: 15 residues. J was trimmed by 4 bases and V by 7 bases; bases with no gene match: 6. The CDR3 nucleotides are TGTGCCAGCACCACAGGACTAGCGGGAGGATACGAGCAGTACTTC. This sequence encodes CASTTGLAGGYEQYF.

The table lists this clonotype with many counts. The chain employs TRBV29-1 and TRBJ1-1; D gene uncertain. V was clipped by 2 bases and J by 3 bases, with 13 bases between them. The length of the CDR3 is 14 residues. Germline values: CDR1 SQVTM, CDR2 ANQGSEA. CDR3 sequence: CSVEQLTRDTEAFF. CDR3 sequence (DNA): TGCAGCGTTGAACAATTGACAAGGGACACTGAAGCTTTCTTT.

The rearrangement joins TRBV7-2 to TRBJ2-7, with 7 positions matching TRBD2. V lost 3 bases, J lost 0 bases, and 5 bases stayed unmatched. The CDR3 spans 15 residues. The germline CDR1 and CDR2 sequences are SGHTA and FQGNSA. The DNA of the CDR3 is TGTGCCAGCAGCTTTCGGCCGGGGGGCTCCTACGAGCAGTACTTC. Translated: CASSFRPGGSYEQYF. Combining the CDR3 with reference TRBV7-2 and TRBJ2-7 gives the whole variable domain GAGVSQSPSNKVTEKGKDVELRCDPISGHTALYWYRQSLGQGLEFLIYFQGNSAPDKSGLPSDRFSAERTGGSVSTLTIQRTQQEDSAVYLCASSFRPGGSYEQYFGPGTRLTVT.

The chain has TRBV19 and TRBJ1-5, with a weak D call TRBD1 (6 bases). V lost 2 bases to trimming and J lost 3 bases, with 11 bases between them. The CDR3 is made up of 15 amino acids. CDR1 and CDR2 from the germline V gene are LNHDA and SQIVND (reference sequence). The chain's CDR3 is CASSIPGQTNQPQHF. Written as DNA, the CDR3 is TGTGCCAGTAGTATACCCGGACAGACCAATCAGCCCCAGCATTTT.

On this clonotype itself: A much larger clone lies a single base off, so this may be a read error. This chain uses TRBV7-2 with TRBJ1-4; 8 bases are shared with TRBD1. The CDR3 has 16 amino acids. Germline CDR1 SGHTA, CDR2 FQGNSA. The CDR3 here is CAGSPYGTGLNEKLFF. In DNA form, the CDR3 reads TGTGCCGGCAGCCCCTACGGGACAGGTCTTAATGAAAAACTGTTTTTT. The full variable domain, with the rest looked up from reference TRBV7-2 and TRBJ1-4, is GAGVSQSPSNKVTEKGKDVELRCDPISGHTALYWYRQSLGQGLEFLIYFQGNSAPDKSGLPSDRFSAERTGGSVSTLTIQRTQQEDSAVYLCAGSPYGTGLNEKLFFGSGTQLSVL.

This chain links TRBV6-5 with TRBJ1-3, with D perhaps TRBD1 (5 bases). V lost 8 bases and J lost 0, with 11 bases in between. The CDR3 has 14 amino acids. The germline gives CDR1 MNHEY, CDR2 SVGAGI. In DNA form, the CDR3 reads TGTGCCAGCTCGGACACCTACTCTGGAAACACCATATATTTT. Encoded protein: CASSDTYSGNTIYF.

A few counts support this clonotype. The chain carries TRBV7-2 and TRBJ2-7; D is perhaps TRBD2 (5 bases). CDR1 and CDR2 (germline): SGHTA, FQGNSA. V was pared by 1 base and J by 1 base, with 11 bases between. The CDR3 is made up of 15 amino acids. CDR3 DNA sequence: TGTGCCAGCAGCTTAGATCTGGGGAGATCCTACGAGCAGTACTTC. It specifies CASSLDLGRSYEQYF.

This chain connects TRBV4-1 to TRBJ1-6; the match to TRBD1 covers 8 bases. J lost 8 bases, V lost 0 bases, and 6 bases had no gene match. This CDR3 is 16 amino acids long. Germline V gene data show CDR1 as MGHRA and CDR2 as YSYEKL. CDR3 sequence (DNA): TGCGCCAGCAGCCAAGAACGGACAGGGTGGGATTCACCCCTCCACTTT. It yields the protein CASSQERTGWDSPLHF.

This clonotype was found many times. This chain joins TRBV7-9 and TRBJ1-5; perhaps TRBD1 as D (5 bases). V was cut by 1 base and J by 9 bases, with 10 bases left in between. CDR3 length equals 13 residues. Germline CDR1 and CDR2: SEHNR and FQNEAQ (reference sequence). CDR3 loop: CASSLGGSWPQHF. Here the CDR3 DNA reads TGTGCCAGCAGCTTAGGGGGGTCCTGGCCCCAGCATTTT.

The chain is built from TRBV20-1 and TRBJ2-5, with D maybe TRBD2 (6 bases). This CDR3 has 15 amino acids. The germline CDR1 and CDR2 sequences are DFQATT and SNEGSKA (reference sequence). V was pared by 5 bases and J by 4 bases, with 20 bases between. As DNA, the CDR3 is TGCAGTGCTCCTCTGACTAGTATGAGGCTAGAGACCCAGTACTTC. Translation: CSAPLTSMRLETQYF.

CDR3 bases: TGTGCCAGCAGTTGGGGGGAGAGTCAGCCCCAGCATTTT. Translating gives CASSWGESQPQHF. The V call is TRBV2, the J call TRBJ1-5, with D perhaps matching TRBD1 (5 bases). This CDR3 is 13 amino acids long. The V end was cut by 5 bases, the J end by 6 bases, with 11 bases between. CDR1 and CDR2 (germline): SNHLY, FYNNEI.

There are a few counts of this clonotype. This chain joins TRBV20-1 and TRBJ1-1; D gene ambiguous. V lost 0 bases and J 6 bases, leaving 14 bases between the germline ends. From germline, CDR1 is DFQATT and CDR2 SNEGSKA (reference sequence). The CDR3 runs 14 residues. The CDR3 region has the DNA TGCAGTGCTAGAGAGCGACCAAGCCAAGCTGAAGCTTTCTTT. Residues: CSARERPSQAEAFF.

This clonotype was observed a few times. DNA for the CDR3: TGCAGCGTTGAAGACCCGGGACAGGGGGTCACCGGGGAGCTGTTTTTT. Protein sequence: CSVEDPGQGVTGELFF. This chain uses TRBV29-1 with TRBJ2-2, with 11 bases matching TRBD1. The junction had 4 bases not matched to a gene; V was cut back by 0 bases and J by 4 bases. CDR3 length equals 16 residues. Germline V CDR1 and CDR2: SQVTM, ANQGSEA.

The rearrangement links TRBV11-2 to TRBJ1-2; a possible D gene is TRBD1 (6 bases). Deletions cut 0 bases from V and 7 bases from J, with 12 bases between. Germline V gene data show CDR1 as SGHAT and CDR2 as FQNNGV. The CDR3 loop spans 14 amino acids. CDR3: CASSLEMTGRGYTF. DNA of the CDR3: TGTGCCAGCAGCTTAGAGATGACAGGTCGTGGCTACACCTTC.

This clonotype turned up a few times. The rearrangement joins TRBV10-3 to TRBJ2-6; 12 nucleotides agree with TRBD1. CDR3 length: 16 residues. Germline V gives CDR1 ENHRY, CDR2 SYGVKD. The V segment lost 11 bases and the J segment 2 bases; nucleotides outside the gene matches: 7. CDR3 residues: CAGGDRGQTGANVLTF. The CDR3 nucleotides are TGTGCCGGGGGGGACAGGGGGCAAACTGGGGCCAACGTCCTGACTTTC.

This chain uses TRBV29-1 with TRBJ1-3; maybe TRBD1 (6 bases). Germline V gene sequence: CDR1 SQVTM, CDR2 ANQGSEA. This CDR3 has 14 residues. The V and J ends lost 8 bases and 0 bases respectively, with 14 bases between them. CDR3 region: CSMGHQDSGNTIYF. In DNA, the CDR3 is TGCAGCATGGGACACCAAGACTCTGGAAACACCATATATTTT.

This clonotype occurred once. This chain links TRBV25-1 with TRBJ1-6, with D perhaps TRBD1 (5 bases). V was pared by 1 base and J by 7 bases, with 11 bases between. The CDR3 spans 15 residues. Per germline, CDR1 MGHDK and CDR2 SYGVNS. The CDR3 reads CASSESRQRNSPLHF. The CDR3 nucleotides are TGTGCCAGCAGTGAATCCAGACAGCGCAATTCACCCCTCCACTTT.

The chain carries TRBV20-1 and TRBJ1-2; TRBD1 matches 7 bases. The germline V gene has CDR1 DFQATT and CDR2 SNEGSKA (reference sequence). With 0 bases clipped from V and 5 bases from J, the junction kept 9 bases outside the gene matches. The CDR3 runs to 15 residues. Written as DNA, the CDR3 is TGCAGTGCTAGAGATTTTGAGACGGGACAGTATGGCTACACCTTC. It translates to CSARDFETGQYGYTF.

The chain combines TRBV7-9 with TRBJ1-6; no clear D gene. The CDR3 consists of 13 residues. Germline loops: CDR1 SEHNR, CDR2 FQNEAQ (reference sequence). Between the trimmed V and J ends, which lost 8 bases and 8 bases, there was a span of 13 bases. The CDR3 coding sequence is TGTGCCAGCCCCCGCGATGAGTATTCACCCCTCCACTTT. It translates to CASPRDEYSPLHF.

The chain combines TRBV4-1 with TRBJ2-5; D perhaps matches TRBD2 (5 bases). The CDR3 sequence is 16 residues long. Trimming left V 4 bases short and J 2 bases short, with 17 bases between. CDR1 and CDR2 (germline): MGHRA, YSYEKL. For the CDR3, the DNA is TGCGCCAGCAGCCCAATATGGGCCAGCGGTCAAGAGACCCAGTACTTC. Translating gives CASSPIWASGQETQYF.

The chain uses TRBV25-1 and TRBJ1-1; no clear D gene. CDR1 MGHDK and CDR2 SYGVNS come from the germline V gene. There are 16 residues in the CDR3. Trimming stripped 2 bases from V and 4 bases from J, with 17 bases between. The CDR3 nucleotides read TGTGCCAGCAGTGAACCGTTCGGAGGTGGCCTCACTGAAGCTTTCTTT. It encodes CASSEPFGGGLTEAFF.

As to this clonotype: Relative to the germline gene, one junction end is altered; a read error may explain this. The chain joins TRBV7-3 to TRBJ2-5; TRBD1 aligns across 7 bases. CDR1 and CDR2 from the germline V gene are SGHTA and FQGTGA. This CDR3 is 14 amino acids long. The CDR3 region has the DNA TGTGCCAGCAGTTCCACAGGGGTGGAAGAGGCCCAGTACTTC. This codes for CASSSTGVEEAQYF.

The chain combines TRBV12-3 or TRBV12-4 with TRBJ2-7, with D possibly being TRBD1 (6 bases). Trimming left V 6 bases short and J 4 bases short, with 19 bases between. This CDR3 spans 15 amino acids. The CDR3, as DNA: TGTGCCAGCAGCGAAGCAGGGGTGGATTTGTACGAGCAGTACTTC. This sequence encodes CASSEAGVDLYEQYF.